The TCR beta chain under discussion was sequenced for a study of somatic mutations in cytotoxic T cells in rheumatoid arthritis. Findings and limits, study-wide: The clonality of CD8+ T cells was not significantly different between rheumatoid arthritis patients and age-matched healthy controls. Exceedance of 20% of CD8+ cells by the largest CD8+ clone occurred in about an eighth of the roughly 65 patients.

TCRdb keeps only in-frame clones here, not all; method: immunoSEQ multiplex PCR. Of under 15,000 clones listed, about four fifths are singletons. This clone occurred a few times. The antigen remains undetermined. The V gene's germline CDR1 is SGHNT and CDR2 YENEEA. The CDR3 length is 14 residues. Trimming took 2 bases from V and 8 from J, leaving 15 bases between them. The sequence was collected from an adult with rheumatoid arthritis. The chain joins TRBV11-3 to TRBJ1-2; tentative D call: TRBD1 (6 bases). What was sequenced was CD8+ T cells sorted from blood. As DNA, the CDR3 is TGTGCCAGCAGCTTAACAGGGTTTGGAAGGGGCTACACCTTC. Protein: CASSLTGFGRGYTF. The variable domain in full, completed from reference TRBV11-3 and TRBJ1-2, reads EAGVVQSPRYKIIEKKQPVAFWCNPISGHNTLYWYLQNLGQGPELLIRYENEEAVDDSQLPKDRFSAERLKGVDSTLKIQPAELGDSAVYLCASSLTGFGRGYTFGSGTRLTVV.